Described below is a single T cell receptor beta chain sequence and its context. This sample was included in a study of blood T cell repertoires in COVID-19. Study-wide context: PBMCs, B-cell-depleted T cells, or T cells were the source of the cDNA or gDNA that made up the material.

In the source study's methods: Estimated nucleated cell counts came from reference gene primer amplification. Clones were read by immunoSEQ multiplex PCR, and TCRdb kept only the in-frame ones, dropping some. V, J and clone size reflect that table, while D and trimming were determined from the DNA. The table records some 250,000 clones, 81% of them present only once. Patients in Seattle were enrolled during active infection, then followed longitudinally. The CDR3 contains 14 residues. From germline, CDR1 is MNHEY and CDR2 SMNVEV (reference sequence). V was shortened by 7 bases and J by 5 bases, with 18 bases between the two germline ends.

Source material: peripheral blood. This clonotype originated in an elderly woman with COVID-19, enrolled during active disease. V and J are TRBV27 and TRBJ2-7; D perhaps matches TRBD2 (7 bases). The CDR3 coding sequence is TGTGCCAGCACCCTAAGGGGGGGAGCCCACGAGCAGTACTTC. It codes for CASTLRGGAHEQYF.